Given below is one T cell receptor beta chain in context. The antigen remains unidentified. This sample was included in a study of OX40 agonist ivuxolimab in advanced cancers. Study-wide background: The study reported partial responses in three patients: one hepatocellular carcinoma, two cutaneous melanoma.

The protocol was immunoSEQ multiplex PCR, while the TCRdb copy is restricted to in-frame clones and leaves out a portion. The repertoire holds 100,000 to 150,000 clones, with around 92% as singletons. The J segment lost 5 bases and the V segment lost 0 bases, leaving 5 bases of the junction unmatched. The CDR3 runs to 15 residues. CDR1 is SGHRS, CDR2 YFSETQ, per germline. Study results and caveats: More expanded clones were found, on average, in CD8+ than in CD4+ T cells.

The sequenced sample was CD4+ or CD8+ T cells sorted from blood, obtained in a trial of the OX40 agonist ivuxolimab. The V call is TRBV5-1, the J call TRBJ2-3, with 8 bases fitting TRBD2. The receptor was isolated from an adult with an advanced solid tumor such as melanoma, head and neck, liver or kidney cancer. CDR3 residues: CASSLGGRTVDTQYF. The CDR3 nucleotides read TGCGCCAGCAGCTTGGGCGGGAGGACGGTAGATACGCAGTATTTT.